Following are 26 T cell receptor beta chains from one sample sequenced in a study of early T cells in non-severe SARS-CoV-2 infection (dated by TCRdb to the early 2020s). Libraries were made using 5' RACE. Sequenced on a NextSeq 500. TCRdb trimmed the raw reads at Q25, called clones with MiXCR and kept productive beta chains. A single entry per CDR3 protein holds the most common genes and DNA from its merged rows. A total of more than 30,000 distinct CDR3 sequences appear in this sample, roughly 7.1% of them only once. The ten most abundant clones make up 10% to 15% of the sample. Sample: whole blood, taken at baseline. The receptor set was obtained from an adult who was a healthcare worker with PCR-confirmed SARS-CoV-2 infection or an uninfected control (not recorded which).

This clonotype was detected many times. The CDR3 coding sequence is TGTGCCAGCAGCCAAGATCGAGACAGAAACAATGAGCAGTTCTTC. This codes for CASSQDRDRNNEQFF. The chain recombines TRBV3-1 with TRBJ2-1; a weak D match, TRBD1 (5 bases). From germline, CDR1 is LGHDT and CDR2 YNNKEL (reference sequence). The CDR3 length is 15 residues. Trimming stripped 0 bases from V and 5 bases from J, with 11 bases between.

Remarks on this clonotype: A read error may be the cause here, since a much bigger clone is one base away. The chain carries TRBV5-1 and TRBJ2-5; D uncertain. The CDR3 is 16 residues long. The V gene's germline CDR1 is SGHRS and CDR2 YFSETQ. CDR3 sequence (DNA): TGCGCCAGCATCTTGGTTAGGATTCCGGAGCAAGAGACCCAGTACTTC. Translating gives CASILVRIPEQETQYF.

This clonotype turned up a few times. This chain connects TRBV10-3 to TRBJ2-7; TRBD1 might be the D (8 bases). The germline V and J ends were trimmed by 6 bases and 1 base, with 16 bases remaining between them. Germline V gene lookup returns CDR1 ENHRY and CDR2 SYGVKD. This CDR3 region has 15 residues. The CDR3 bases are TGTGCCATCAGGAAACAGGGGGGGGAGTCCTACGAGCAGTACGTC. This translates into CAIRKQGGESYEQYV.

At least ten counts were recorded for this clonotype. This rearrangement joins TRBV20-1 to TRBJ1-6, with D possibly being TRBD1 (5 bases). Per the germline V gene, CDR1 is DFQATT and CDR2 is SNEGSKA (reference sequence). Trimming pared 0 bases from V and 5 bases from J, leaving 8 bases between. There are 14 residues in the CDR3. The CDR3 here is CSARETANNSPLHF. CDR3 DNA sequence: TGCAGTGCTAGAGAGACAGCTAATAATTCACCCCTCCACTTT.

In its sample, this clonotype was seen many times. The CDR3 region is CASSQEGTSSVVAGELFF. DNA for the CDR3: TGCGCCAGCAGCCAAGAAGGGACTAGCTCCGTTGTTGCCGGGGAGCTGTTTTTT. This chain uses TRBV4-3 with TRBJ2-2, with 9 positions matching TRBD2. Trimming removed 0 bases from V and 6 bases from J; junction bases left unmatched: 11. CDR3 length: 18 residues. Germline values: CDR1 LGHNA, CDR2 YSLEER.

This clonotype was seen repeatedly, ten times or more. This chain joins TRBV6-2 or TRBV6-3 and TRBJ2-1; TRBD1 matches 8 bases. The germline V gene encodes CDR1 MNHEY and CDR2 SVGEGT. The CDR3 covers 16 residues. V was clipped by 6 bases and J by 0 bases; unmatched bases: 7. CDR3 sequence: CASSDRTGSSYNEQFF. DNA for the CDR3: TGTGCCAGCAGCGACCGGACAGGGAGCTCCTACAATGAGCAGTTCTTC.

This clonotype was counted ten times or more. This CDR3 reads CASSLDEGFGTEAFF. CDR3 bases: TGTGCCAGCAGCTTAGACGAGGGCTTTGGCACTGAAGCTTTCTTT. The genes are TRBV7-6 and TRBJ1-1; D is uncertain. CDR1 and CDR2 from the germline V gene are SGHVS and FNYEAQ. With 1 base removed from V and 4 bases from J, the gap between germline ends came to 13 bases. There are 15 residues in the CDR3.

This clonotype is categorized as medium-sized (0.01 to 0.1%). CDR3 protein: CASSQRTSGITDTQYF. The DNA for the CDR3 is TGTGCCAGCAGCCAGCGGACTAGCGGGATCACAGATACGCAGTATTTT. The chain couples TRBV6-2 or TRBV6-3 to TRBJ2-3, with 12 bases lining up with TRBD2. From germline, CDR1 is MNHEY and CDR2 SVGEGT. CDR3 size: 16 residues. V shed 6 bases, J shed 2 bases, and the junction held 6 bases outside the gene matches.

V gene TRBV12-3 or TRBV12-4 combines with J gene TRBJ2-7, with D perhaps assigned TRBD1 or TRBD2 (5 bases each). The CDR3 sequence is 16 residues long. The chain's CDR3 is CASSLGQGLGPYDQYV. DNA of the CDR3: TGTGCCAGCAGTTTGGGTCAGGGATTGGGACCCTACGATCAGTACGTC.

V usage is TRBV6-2 or TRBV6-3 and J usage is TRBJ2-3; 8 bases agree with TRBD2. Germline CDR1 reads MNHEY; CDR2 reads SVGEGT. CDR3 length: 15 residues. Trimming removed 2 bases from V and 6 bases from J; junction bases left unmatched: 7. The CDR3 DNA sequence: TGTGCCAGCAGTTACGCGGTAGCGGGGCGGGATACGCAGTATTTT. This encodes CASSYAVAGRDTQYF.

The genes are TRBV11-3 and TRBJ2-1, with no clear D. With 1 base removed from V and 6 bases from J, the gap between germline ends came to 7 bases. Germline V gives CDR1 SGHNT, CDR2 YENEEA. This CDR3 is 13 amino acids long. Here the CDR3 reads CASSLGWGNEQFF. The CDR3 DNA is TGTGCCAGCAGCTTAGGGTGGGGCAATGAGCAGTTCTTC.

The gene calls are TRBV19 and TRBJ2-4; a weak D match, TRBD1 (5 bases). Germline CDR1 is LNHDA and CDR2 is SQIVND (reference sequence). CDR3 length: 15 amino acids. V was trimmed by 5 bases and J by 3 bases, leaving 14 bases between them. CDR3 in DNA: TGTGCCAGTAGTCCCGAGCAGGGCCTCAAAAACATTCAGTACTTC. It yields the protein CASSPEQGLKNIQYF.

This chain links TRBV24-1 with TRBJ2-1; 7 nucleotides match TRBD1. CDR3 length equals 16 residues. J gave up 3 bases and V 0 bases, and 4 bases lay outside the gene matches. Per the germline V gene, CDR1 is KGHDR and CDR2 is SFDVKD. The CDR3, as DNA: TGTGCCACCAGTGATTTGCGACCAGGGGGCTACAATGAGCAGTTCTTC. It encodes CATSDLRPGGYNEQFF.

In this sample, this clonotype turned up many times. V and J are TRBV7-2 and TRBJ2-7; perhaps TRBD1 as D (5 bases). The CDR3 extends over 14 amino acids. Between the trimmed V and J ends, which lost 2 bases and 0 bases, there was a span of 8 bases. CDR1 SGHTA and CDR2 FQGNSA come from the germline V gene. CDR3 DNA: TGTGCCAGCAGCTTATCGACAGTCTCCTACGAGCAGTACTTC. This translates into CASSLSTVSYEQYF.

In this sample, this clonotype turned up a few times. The chain employs TRBV6-5 and TRBJ2-3; the D gene is possibly TRBD2 (6 bases). CDR1 MNHEY and CDR2 SVGAGI come from the germline V gene. This CDR3 is built from 13 residues. V gave up 2 bases and J gave up 11 bases, with 14 bases separating them. CDR3 coding DNA: TGTGCCAGCAGTTACCGGACTGCCGGGGGGCAGTATTTT. Translated: CASSYRTAGGQYF.

This clonotype has only a few counts. CDR3 bases: TGCGCCAGCAGCTTTCAACCGGGACAGGGGGCCGGGGAGCTGTTTTTT. Encoded protein: CASSFQPGQGAGELFF. This chain uses TRBV5-1 with TRBJ2-2; 11 positions agree with TRBD1. V gave up 2 bases and J gave up 6 bases; unmatched junction bases: 6. The V gene's germline CDR1 is SGHRS and CDR2 YFSETQ. The CDR3 is made up of 16 amino acids.

This clonotype was counted a few times. The gene calls are TRBV5-4 and TRBJ1-6; 7 bases agree with TRBD1. Trimming at V came to 1 base and at J to 5 bases, leaving 9 bases not matched to a gene. This CDR3 spans 17 amino acids. Germline-derived CDR1 and CDR2 are SGHNT and YYREEE (reference sequence). The CDR3 region is CASSLRPTGLDNSPLHF. CDR3 DNA sequence: TGTGCCAGCAGCTTGAGACCGACAGGGTTGGATAATTCACCCCTCCACTTT. The whole variable domain, remainder taken from reference TRBV5-4 and TRBJ1-6, is ETGVTQSPTHLIKTRGQQVTLRCSSQSGHNTVSWYQQALGQGPQFIFQYYREEENGRGNFPPRFSGLQFPNYSSELNVNALELDDSALYLCASSLRPTGLDNSPLHFGNGTRLTVT.

This chain links TRBV6-1 with TRBJ2-7; the D is unclear. This CDR3 region has 13 residues. Trimming shortened V by 4 bases and J by 4 bases, and 11 bases separated the two germline ends. Germline loops: CDR1 MNHNS, CDR2 SASEGT. CDR3 sequence reads: CASSGDFNYEQYV. CDR3 DNA: TGTGCCAGCAGTGGGGATTTCAATTACGAGCAGTACGTC.

As for this clonotype: This clone may be a read error of a much larger clone one base away. This CDR3 fails to terminate in the conserved phenylalanine or tryptophan, so it likely reflects a read error. The chain recombines TRBV13 with TRBJ2-7; tentatively, D is TRBD2 (6 bases). The CDR3 runs 13 residues. Germline lookup yields CDR1 PRHDT and CDR2 FYEKMQ (reference sequence). V shed 5 bases and J shed 6 bases, with 14 bases lying between them. CDR3 DNA sequence: TGTGCCAGCAGCCCTATCCGCGGGGCCGAGCAGTACGCC. Its translation is CASSPIRGAEQYA.

In this sample, this clonotype turned up many times. J is TRBJ1-1 and V is TRBV20-1, with 8 bases that match TRBD1. The junction had 3 bases not matched to a gene; V was cut back by 2 bases and J by 1 base. The CDR3 spans 14 residues. Germline assignment: CDR1 DFQATT and CDR2 SNEGSKA (reference sequence). The CDR3 DNA sequence: TGCAGTGCTAGACGGACAGGGAGGAACACTGAAGCTTTCTTT. It encodes CSARRTGRNTEAFF.

This clonotype is medium-sized. V gene TRBV27 combines with J gene TRBJ1-2, with D tentatively TRBD1 (6 bases). V lost 2 bases to trimming and J lost 8 bases, with 21 bases between them. Germline V CDR1 and CDR2: MNHEY, SMNVEV (reference sequence). This CDR3 is built from 16 residues. In nucleotides, the CDR3 is TGTGCCAGCAGTTTAAGCCTACAGGGTCAGGGCGGCGGCTACACCTTC. As protein: CASSLSLQGQGGGYTF.

In its sample, this clonotype was seen a few times. The chain couples TRBV12-3 or TRBV12-4 to TRBJ2-1; possibly TRBD2 for D (5 bases). This CDR3 comprises 15 residues. Trimming left V 3 bases short and J 3 bases short, with 12 bases between. CDR3 nucleotide sequence: TGTGCCAGCAGTTTCGGGGTCCCAATCTACAATGAGCAGTTCTTC. It is translated as CASSFGVPIYNEQFF.

This clonotype was picked up many times. J is TRBJ1-2 and V is TRBV7-2; TRBD1 matches at 7 bases. The germline V gene has CDR1 SGHTA and CDR2 FQGNSA. The CDR3 sequence is 13 residues long. Losses at the gene ends were 6 bases for V and 0 bases for J; bases not matched to a gene: 1. The chain's CDR3 is CASRDRSNYGYTF. CDR3 nucleotides: TGTGCCAGCAGGGACAGGTCTAACTATGGCTACACCTTC.

This clonotype was picked up many times. The rearrangement links TRBV20-1 to TRBJ2-1; a weak D match, TRBD2 (6 bases). The V gene's germline CDR1 is DFQATT and CDR2 SNEGSKA (reference sequence). The V and J ends lost 6 bases and 7 bases respectively, with 19 bases between them. The CDR3 runs to 14 residues. As DNA, the CDR3 is TGCAGTGCCAAGAGGGGAGGATTGCGGAATGAGCAGTTCTTC. It specifies CSAKRGGLRNEQFF.

This chain connects TRBV21-1 to TRBJ1-1; TRBD1, the D gene given by the table, was not confirmed from the DNA. TRBV21-1 is designated a pseudogene. CDR3 size: 18 residues. The CDR3 DNA reads as TGTGCCAGCAGCAAAATACCCGCCCCGGGACAGGGGTGGACTGAAGCTTTCTTT. Its protein product is CASSKIPAPGQGWTEAFF.

This clonotype is deemed medium-sized. The V call is TRBV6-5, the J call TRBJ2-1; possibly TRBD1 for D (5 bases). The germline V and J ends were trimmed by 2 bases and 2 bases, with 13 bases remaining between them. Germline V CDR1 and CDR2: MNHEY, SVGAGI. This CDR3 has 16 amino acids. This CDR3 reads CASSYRTPSTYNEQFF. In nucleotides, the CDR3 is TGTGCCAGCAGTTACCGGACACCTTCTACCTACAATGAGCAGTTCTTC.